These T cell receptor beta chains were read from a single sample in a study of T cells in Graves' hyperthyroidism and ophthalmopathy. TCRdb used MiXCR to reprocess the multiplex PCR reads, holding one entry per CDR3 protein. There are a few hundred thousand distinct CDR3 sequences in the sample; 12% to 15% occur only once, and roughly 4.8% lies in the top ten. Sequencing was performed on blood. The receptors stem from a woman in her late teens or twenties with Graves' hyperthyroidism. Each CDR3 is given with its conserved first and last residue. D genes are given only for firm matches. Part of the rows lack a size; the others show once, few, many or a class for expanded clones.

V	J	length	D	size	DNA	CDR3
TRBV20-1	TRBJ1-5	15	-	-	TGCAGTGCTGTGGAGTGGGGGAATAGCAATCAGCCCCAGCATTTT	CSAVEWGNSNQPQHF
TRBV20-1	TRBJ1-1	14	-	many	TGCAGTGCTAGAGATCTCGCCAGGGACACTGAAGCTTTCTTT	CSARDLARDTEAFF
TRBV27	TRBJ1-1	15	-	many	TGTGCCAGCAGCTTAGGCCCCGAAGGAGGAACTGAAGCTTTCTTT	CASSLGPEGGTEAFF
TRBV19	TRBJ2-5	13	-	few	TGTGCCAGTAGTATTACTAGCACAAAGACCCAGTACTTC	CASSITSTKTQYF
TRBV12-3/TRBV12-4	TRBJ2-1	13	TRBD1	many	TGTGCCAGCAGTCAGACAGGGGACAATGAGCAGTTCTTC	CASSQTGDNEQFF
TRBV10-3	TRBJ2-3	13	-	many	TGTGCCATCAGTGGTAAAAGCACAGATACGCAGTATTTT	CAISGKSTDTQYF
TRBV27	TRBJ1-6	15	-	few	TGTGCCAGCAGCCGTCAGACCGTAGCGGGCGGGCCCCTCCACTTT	CASSRQTVAGGPLHF
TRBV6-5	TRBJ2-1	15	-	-	TGTGCCAGCAGTTCCATAGTGGCCGAGGGTGATGAGCAGTTCTTC	CASSSIVAEGDEQFF
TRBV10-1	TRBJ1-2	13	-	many	TGCGCCAGCAGTGACGGGGGAGCCTATGGCTACACCTTC	CASSDGGAYGYTF
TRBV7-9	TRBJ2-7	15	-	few	TGTGCCAGCAGCTTAATTGTGGGGACCATCTACGAGCAGTACTTC	CASSLIVGTIYEQYF
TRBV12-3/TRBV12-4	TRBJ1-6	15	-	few	TGTGCCAGCAGAGTTGACAGGAGCTATAATTCACCCCTCCACTTT	CASRVDRSYNSPLHF
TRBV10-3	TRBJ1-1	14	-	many	TGTGCCATCAGTGAGTTTGGGGGAAACACTGAAGCTTTCTTT	CAISEFGGNTEAFF
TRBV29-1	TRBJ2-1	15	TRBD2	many	TGCAGCGTTGAGGTACGGGGACTAGACTACAATGAGCAGTTCTTC	CSVEVRGLDYNEQFF
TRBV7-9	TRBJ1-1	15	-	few	TGTGCCAGCAGCTTAGTTCGGAGACAGAACACTGAAGCTTTCTTT	CASSLVRRQNTEAFF
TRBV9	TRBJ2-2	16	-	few	TGTGCCAGCAGCGTGGCAGTAGCGGCACCGGCCGGGGAGCTGTTTTTT	CASSVAVAAPAGELFF
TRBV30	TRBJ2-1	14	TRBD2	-	TGTGCCTGGGAAACTAGCGGAGCCTACAATGAGCAGTTCTTC	CAWETSGAYNEQFF
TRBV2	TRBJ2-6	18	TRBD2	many	TGTGCCAGCAGTGAGACTAGCGCGCTACTATCTGGGGCCAACGTCCTGACTTTC	CASSETSALLSGANVLTF
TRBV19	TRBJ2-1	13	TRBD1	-	TGTGCCAGTAGACAGGGGCATAACAATGAGCAGTTCTTC	CASRQGHNNEQFF
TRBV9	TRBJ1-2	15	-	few	TGTGCCAGCACCGTCAGAGACAGACCCATCTCTGACTACACCTTC	CASTVRDRPISDYTF
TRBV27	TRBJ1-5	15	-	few	TGTGCCAGCAGGCCGAGGTCCATTGAAAATCAGCCCCAGCATTTT	CASRPRSIENQPQHF
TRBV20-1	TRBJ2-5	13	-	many	TGCAGTGCCTCGGCCGGGACCGTCGAGACCCAGTACTTC	CSASAGTVETQYF
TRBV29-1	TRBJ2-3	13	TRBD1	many	TGCAGCGTGGGACAGGGGGTTCCAGATACGCAGTATTTT	CSVGQGVPDTQYF
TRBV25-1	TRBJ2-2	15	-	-	TGTGCCAGCAGTGCATCTATTACTGGGGGCGGGGAGCTGTTTTTT	CASSASITGGGELFF
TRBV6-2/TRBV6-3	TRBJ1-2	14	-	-	TGTGCCAGCAGTTACTCGTCGATCGTACACGGCTACACCTTC	CASSYSSIVHGYTF
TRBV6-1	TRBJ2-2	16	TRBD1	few	TGTGCCAGCAGTTTGGACAGGGCATTAATCACCGGGGAGCTGTTTTTT	CASSLDRALITGELFF
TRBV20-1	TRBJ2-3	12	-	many	TGCAGTGCTACCAGCGGTTTAGATACGCAGTATTTT	CSATSGLDTQYF
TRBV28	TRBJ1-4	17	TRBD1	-	TGTGCCAGCAGTTTGTGGGGACAGGGTTCGGCTAATGAAAAACTGTTTTTT	CASSLWGQGSANEKLFF
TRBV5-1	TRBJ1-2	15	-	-	TGCGCCAGCAGCCCTAACGAGGGACTGAACTATGGCTACACCTTC	CASSPNEGLNYGYTF
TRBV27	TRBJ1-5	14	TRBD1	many	TGTGCCAGCAGTCCCGGGACAGGGTATCAGCCCCAGCATTTT	CASSPGTGYQPQHF